The sequence of this T cell receptor beta chain was determined in a study of low-dose radiotherapy and immunotherapy resistance in tumors. Study information: Cohort 1 was treated with 0.5 Gy per fraction at 2-week intervals, amounting to 6.5 Gy overall. Cyclophosphamide was given intravenously at 200 mg/m2 every two weeks, and each dose came one day before radiation and immunotherapy.

Germline V lookup: CDR1 GTSNPN, CDR2 SVGIG (reference sequence). CDR3 length: 12 amino acids. The V end was cut by 0 bases, the J end by 10 bases, with 10 bases between. Gene-specific TRAV and TRBV primers were used for first-strand cDNA, covering alpha and beta chains. Amplification of TCRs used a constant-region primer and V-primer adapter for about 19 PCR cycles. TCRdb used MiXCR to reprocess the reads, holding one entry per CDR3 protein. The sample records around 10,000 distinct CDR3 sequences, about 51% being singletons. The TCR originated in a human donor with advanced metastatic prostate, ovarian, gallbladder or colorectal cancer (not recorded which). This table probably holds off-target reads from a library built for another chain. The V and J genes are TRBV30 and TRBJ2-1; perhaps TRBD2 as D (5 bases). The CDR3 loop is CAWSVPASEQFF. The CDR3 DNA sequence: TGTGCCTGGAGTGTACCCGCTAGCGAGCAGTTCTTC. Full variable domain (missing parts from reference TRBV30 and TRBJ2-1): SQTIHQWPATLVQPVGSPLSLECTVEGTSNPNLYWYRQAAGRGLQLLFYSVGIGQISSEVPQNLSASRPQDRQFILSSKKLLLSDSGFYLCAWSVPASEQFFGPGTRLTVL.